A selection of T cell receptor beta chains follows, all from one sample in a study of blood T cells in healthy people across ages. TCRdb re-called the 5' RACE reads with MiXCR, one entry per CDR3 protein. The sample yields about a million distinct CDR3 sequences, roughly 43% seen once. The sample consisted of blood. The source is a man aged 25-45 years in good health. The CDR3 runs from the conserved cysteine through the conserved F or W. A D gene is named only where the DNA matches it firmly. Rows give clone size only sometimes, using once, few, many, or a class for an expanded clone.

d_call: TRBD1; j_call: TRBJ2-7; clone_size: .; v_call: TRBV7-3; cdr3_aa: CASSQAGTADEQYF; cdr3_nt: TGTGCCAGCAGCCAAGCCGGGACAGCCGACGAGCAGTACTTC
d_call: .; j_call: TRBJ2-1; clone_size: .; v_call: TRBV6-5; cdr3_aa: CASSYSGTWQFF; cdr3_nt: TGTGCCAGCAGTTACTCCGGGACTTGGCAGTTCTTC
d_call: TRBD2; j_call: TRBJ2-5; clone_size: few; v_call: TRBV3-1; cdr3_aa: CASSPSLASQETQYF; cdr3_nt: TGTGCCAGCAGCCCATCACTAGCGTCCCAAGAGACCCAGTACTTC
d_call: TRBD2; j_call: TRBJ2-3; clone_size: many; v_call: TRBV6-5; cdr3_aa: CASRPGLARDTQYF; cdr3_nt: TGTGCCAGCAGGCCGGGACTAGCTCGAGATACGCAGTATTTT
d_call: TRBD1; j_call: TRBJ2-1; clone_size: once; v_call: TRBV12-3/TRBV12-4; cdr3_aa: CASSLTGWGYNEQFF; cdr3_nt: TGTGCCAGCAGTTTGACAGGGTGGGGATACAATGAGCAGTTCTTC
d_call: .; j_call: TRBJ2-7; clone_size: few; v_call: TRBV4-3; cdr3_aa: CASSQARGGEQYF; cdr3_nt: TGCGCCAGCAGCCAAGCCAGGGGGGGCGAGCAGTACTTC
d_call: .; j_call: TRBJ2-7; clone_size: few; v_call: TRBV7-9; cdr3_aa: CASSLSGGQYF; cdr3_nt: TGTGCCAGCAGCTTAAGCGGTGGGCAGTACTTC
d_call: .; j_call: TRBJ2-1; clone_size: few; v_call: TRBV25-1; cdr3_aa: CASRLRGPYNEQFF; cdr3_nt: TGTGCCAGCAGATTGCGGGGGCCCTACAATGAGCAGTTCTTC
d_call: .; j_call: TRBJ2-3; clone_size: .; v_call: TRBV24-1; cdr3_aa: CATSDTGEDLTDTQYF; cdr3_nt: TGTGCCACCAGTGACACCGGGGAGGATTTGACAGATACGCAGTATTTT
d_call: .; j_call: TRBJ2-1; clone_size: .; v_call: TRBV7-3; cdr3_aa: CASSIYPGNEQFF; cdr3_nt: TGTGCCAGCAGCATTTACCCAGGGAATGAGCAGTTCTTC
d_call: .; j_call: TRBJ1-2; clone_size: .; v_call: TRBV20-1; cdr3_aa: CSARGGPGYTF; cdr3_nt: TGCAGTGCTAGAGGAGGCCCCGGCTACACCTTC
d_call: .; j_call: TRBJ1-4; clone_size: .; v_call: TRBV20-1; cdr3_aa: CSASDGSTNEKLFF; cdr3_nt: TGCAGTGCATCGGACGGTTCAACTAATGAAAAACTGTTTTTT
d_call: .; j_call: TRBJ1-2; clone_size: .; v_call: TRBV6-1; cdr3_aa: CASGGLYYGYTF; cdr3_nt: TGTGCCAGCGGGGGGCTTTACTATGGCTACACCTTC
d_call: .; j_call: TRBJ1-5; clone_size: few; v_call: TRBV2; cdr3_aa: CASTGQPSNQPQHF; cdr3_nt: TGTGCCAGCACTGGACAGCCAAGCAATCAGCCCCAGCATTTT
d_call: TRBD2; j_call: TRBJ2-3; clone_size: few; v_call: TRBV7-2; cdr3_aa: CASSLATSGGNPDTQYF; cdr3_nt: TGTGCCAGCAGCTTAGCGACTAGCGGGGGGAACCCAGATACGCAGTATTTT
d_call: .; j_call: TRBJ1-2; clone_size: .; v_call: TRBV5-1; cdr3_aa: CASSLAGAEGFSYGYTF; cdr3_nt: TGCGCCAGCAGCTTGGCCGGGGCTGAGGGGTTTAGCTATGGCTACACCTTC
d_call: .; j_call: TRBJ2-5; clone_size: .; v_call: TRBV27; cdr3_aa: CASSLSWGFQETQYF; cdr3_nt: TGTGCCAGCAGTTTATCTTGGGGCTTCCAAGAGACCCAGTACTTC
d_call: .; j_call: TRBJ2-2; clone_size: .; v_call: TRBV12-3/TRBV12-4; cdr3_aa: CASGYSHGELFF; cdr3_nt: TGTGCCAGCGGCTATAGTCACGGGGAGCTGTTTTTT
d_call: TRBD1; j_call: TRBJ2-1; clone_size: .; v_call: TRBV7-6; cdr3_aa: CASSSQGVRIGEQFF; cdr3_nt: TGTGCCAGCAGCTCTCAGGGGGTAAGAATCGGTGAGCAGTTCTTC
d_call: .; j_call: TRBJ1-5; clone_size: .; v_call: TRBV20-1; cdr3_aa: CSASGRASNQPQHF; cdr3_nt: TGCAGTGCTTCCGGGAGAGCGAGCAATCAGCCCCAGCATTTT
d_call: .; j_call: TRBJ1-2; clone_size: few; v_call: TRBV4-3; cdr3_aa: CASSQERRGNYGYTF; cdr3_nt: TGCGCCAGCAGCCAAGAACGCCGGGGCAACTATGGCTACACCTTC
d_call: .; j_call: TRBJ2-1; clone_size: .; v_call: TRBV25-1; cdr3_aa: CASSFAGFRNEQFF; cdr3_nt: TGTGCCAGCAGTTTCGCAGGCTTTAGGAATGAGCAGTTCTTC
d_call: .; j_call: TRBJ2-1; clone_size: .; v_call: TRBV5-1; cdr3_aa: CASSLASSASYNEQFF; cdr3_nt: TGCGCCAGCAGCTTGGCCTCTAGCGCCTCCTACAATGAGCAGTTCTTC
d_call: .; j_call: TRBJ2-1; clone_size: few; v_call: TRBV6-5; cdr3_aa: CASSYSRQYNEQFF; cdr3_nt: TGTGCCAGCAGTTACTCACGGCAATACAATGAGCAGTTCTTC
d_call: .; j_call: TRBJ2-1; clone_size: .; v_call: TRBV5-1; cdr3_aa: CASSLVGRSSYNEQFF; cdr3_nt: TGCGCCAGCAGCTTGGTTGGCCGAAGCTCCTACAATGAGCAGTTCTTC
d_call: TRBD2; j_call: TRBJ2-3; clone_size: few; v_call: TRBV9; cdr3_aa: CASSAYIAGDYTDTQYF; cdr3_nt: TGTGCCAGCAGCGCTTACATAGCGGGGGATTACACAGATACGCAGTATTTT
d_call: .; j_call: TRBJ1-6; clone_size: once; v_call: TRBV6-2/TRBV6-3; cdr3_aa: CASSYNENSPLHF; cdr3_nt: TGTGCCAGCAGTTACAACGAGAATTCACCCCTCCACTTT
d_call: .; j_call: TRBJ1-4; clone_size: few; v_call: TRBV25-1; cdr3_aa: CASSVTTGRTNEKLFF; cdr3_nt: TGTGCCAGCAGTGTTACAACAGGGCGGACTAATGAAAAACTGTTTTTT
d_call: .; j_call: TRBJ2-7; clone_size: few; v_call: TRBV6-5; cdr3_aa: CASTQGERVDEQYF; cdr3_nt: TGTGCCAGCACCCAGGGAGAGCGGGTCGACGAGCAGTACTTC
d_call: .; j_call: TRBJ2-7; clone_size: .; v_call: TRBV7-9; cdr3_aa: CASSFPSLGSYEQYF; cdr3_nt: TGTGCCAGCAGCTTTCCCAGCCTCGGGTCCTACGAGCAGTACTTC
d_call: TRBD1; j_call: TRBJ2-1; clone_size: few; v_call: TRBV9; cdr3_aa: CASSVATGDRVGAVFF; cdr3_nt: TGTGCCAGCAGCGTAGCTACGGGGGACAGGGTAGGAGCGGTGTTCTTC
d_call: .; j_call: TRBJ2-3; clone_size: .; v_call: TRBV29-1; cdr3_aa: CSVAVGQSTDTQYF; cdr3_nt: TGCAGCGTTGCGGTGGGACAAAGCACAGATACGCAGTATTTT
d_call: .; j_call: TRBJ2-6; clone_size: .; v_call: TRBV6-2/TRBV6-3; cdr3_aa: CASSYGRSGTLTFSGANVLTF; cdr3_nt: TGTGCCAGCAGTTACGGAAGATCCGGGACACTCACTTTCTCTGGGGCCAACGTCCTGACTTTC
d_call: TRBD2; j_call: TRBJ2-3; clone_size: once; v_call: TRBV28; cdr3_aa: CASITYSGDTDTQYF; cdr3_nt: TGTGCCAGCATAACCTATAGCGGGGACACAGATACGCAGTATTTT
d_call: .; j_call: TRBJ2-5; clone_size: many; v_call: TRBV28; cdr3_aa: CASSLQRSAQETQYF; cdr3_nt: TGTGCCAGCAGTTTACAGCGGAGCGCACAAGAGACCCAGTACTTC
d_call: TRBD2; j_call: TRBJ2-7; clone_size: .; v_call: TRBV6-5; cdr3_aa: CASSSPAGAYYEQYF; cdr3_nt: TGTGCCAGCAGTTCGCCAGCGGGGGCCTACTACGAGCAGTACTTC
d_call: TRBD1; j_call: TRBJ1-4; clone_size: .; v_call: TRBV10-3; cdr3_aa: CAISESDRGQTNEKLFF; cdr3_nt: TGTGCCATCAGTGAGTCGGACAGGGGGCAAACTAATGAAAAACTGTTTTTT
d_call: .; j_call: TRBJ2-3; clone_size: .; v_call: TRBV12-3/TRBV12-4; cdr3_aa: CASRPAGFTDTQYF; cdr3_nt: TGTGCCAGCAGACCGGCCGGGTTCACAGATACGCAGTATTTT
d_call: .; j_call: TRBJ1-6; clone_size: .; v_call: TRBV9; cdr3_aa: CASSVEAGWNSPLHF; cdr3_nt: TGTGCCAGCAGCGTAGAAGCAGGGTGGAATTCACCCCTCCACTTT
d_call: TRBD1; j_call: TRBJ2-7; clone_size: few; v_call: TRBV20-1; cdr3_aa: CSARDWRQGGYEQYF; cdr3_nt: TGCAGTGCTAGAGATTGGAGACAGGGCGGCTACGAGCAGTACTTC
d_call: .; j_call: TRBJ1-2; clone_size: few; v_call: TRBV12-3/TRBV12-4; cdr3_aa: CASREQYYGYTF; cdr3_nt: TGTGCCAGCAGGGAACAGTACTATGGCTACACCTTC
d_call: .; j_call: TRBJ2-7; clone_size: .; v_call: TRBV27; cdr3_aa: CASRPEGGSHEQYF; cdr3_nt: TGTGCCAGCAGACCCGAGGGTGGTAGCCACGAGCAGTACTTC
d_call: .; j_call: TRBJ2-1; clone_size: once; v_call: TRBV21-1; cdr3_aa: CASSRTENSYNEQFF; cdr3_nt: TGTGCCAGCAGCCGGACAGAAAACTCCTACAATGAGCAGTTCTTC
d_call: .; j_call: TRBJ2-1; clone_size: .; v_call: TRBV5-1; cdr3_aa: CASSLAHGGYEQFF; cdr3_nt: TGCGCCAGCAGCTTGGCCCACGGGGGTTATGAGCAGTTCTTC
d_call: TRBD1; j_call: TRBJ1-4; clone_size: .; v_call: TRBV7-9; cdr3_aa: CASRDREDPNEKLFF; cdr3_nt: TGTGCCAGCCGGGACAGGGAGGATCCTAATGAAAAACTGTTTTTT
d_call: TRBD1; j_call: TRBJ2-5; clone_size: many; v_call: TRBV7-2; cdr3_aa: CASSFRTGAPKWEETQYF; cdr3_nt: TGTGCCAGCAGCTTTCGGACAGGGGCGCCAAAGTGGGAAGAGACCCAGTACTTC
d_call: TRBD1; j_call: TRBJ2-3; clone_size: .; v_call: TRBV24-1; cdr3_aa: CATSDLTGANTDTQYF; cdr3_nt: TGTGCCACCAGTGATTTGACAGGGGCTAACACAGATACGCAGTATTTT
d_call: .; j_call: TRBJ2-3; clone_size: .; v_call: TRBV28; cdr3_aa: CASIGTPRADTQYF; cdr3_nt: TGTGCCAGCATCGGGACTCCCAGGGCAGATACGCAGTATTTT
d_call: .; j_call: TRBJ2-7; clone_size: .; v_call: TRBV19; cdr3_aa: CASSINGREQYF; cdr3_nt: TGCGCCAGTAGTATAAATGGGAGAGAGCAGTACTTC
d_call: TRBD1; j_call: TRBJ2-7; clone_size: few; v_call: TRBV4-2; cdr3_aa: CASSQVGQDSYEQYF; cdr3_nt: TGTGCCAGCAGCCAAGTCGGACAGGACTCCTACGAGCAGTACTTC
d_call: .; j_call: TRBJ1-6; clone_size: .; v_call: TRBV20-1; cdr3_aa: CSAPRDIYNSPLHF; cdr3_nt: TGCAGTGCTCCCCGGGATATATATAATTCACCCCTCCACTTT
d_call: .; j_call: TRBJ1-2; clone_size: .; v_call: TRBV20-1; cdr3_aa: CSARSRSLYGYTF; cdr3_nt: TGCAGTGCTAGGTCCCGGAGTCTCTATGGCTACACCTTC
d_call: TRBD2; j_call: TRBJ2-3; clone_size: .; v_call: TRBV19; cdr3_aa: CASSPSGGGRTDTQYF; cdr3_nt: TGTGCCAGTAGTCCGTCTGGCGGGGGGCGCACAGATACACAGTATTTT
d_call: TRBD2; j_call: TRBJ2-7; clone_size: .; v_call: TRBV6-5; cdr3_aa: CAGRRTSPESYEQYF; cdr3_nt: TGTGCCGGCAGACGGACTAGCCCGGAATCCTACGAGCAGTACTTC
d_call: .; j_call: TRBJ2-3; clone_size: few; v_call: TRBV11-3; cdr3_aa: CASSSPRGSGTQYF; cdr3_nt: TGTGCCAGCAGCTCGCCACGGGGGTCTGGTACGCAGTATTTT
d_call: .; j_call: TRBJ2-2; clone_size: .; v_call: TRBV2; cdr3_aa: CASSEWTANTGELFF; cdr3_nt: TGTGCCAGCAGTGAGTGGACAGCGAACACCGGGGAGCTGTTTTTT
d_call: .; j_call: TRBJ1-5; clone_size: few; v_call: TRBV2; cdr3_aa: CASEDQGSNQPQHF; cdr3_nt: TGTGCCAGCGAAGACCAGGGATCCAATCAGCCCCAGCATTTT